Listed below are T cell receptor beta chains from one sample, sequenced in a study of siplizumab effects on memory and regulatory T cells. Assay: immunoSEQ multiplex PCR; the TCRdb copy retains only in-frame clones and omits some. The sample gives over 95,000 clones, 85% to 95% of which show up once; approximately 0.17% is in the top ten. The sequenced material came from non-Treg CD4+ T cells sorted from blood. The source is a human donor in good health. Each CDR3 is given with its conserved first and last residue. A D gene is named only where the DNA matches it firmly. A row's size may be missing; if present it is once, few, many or a size class.

TRBJ1-5	TRBV2	-	-	TGTGCCAGCCAGGAGACTATGGGCGGGCAGCCCCAGCATTTT	CASQETMGGQPQHF
TRBJ2-7	TRBV10-3	-	-	TGTGCCATCAGTGAGTCTTTAGGCCTCTCCTACGAGCAGTACTTC	CAISESLGLSYEQYF
TRBJ1-1	TRBV11-1	-	-	TGTGCCAGCAGCCACCAGCCTAACACTGAAGCTTTCTTT	CASSHQPNTEAFF
TRBJ2-5	TRBV19	-	-	TGTGCCAGTAGTATAGCCCGCCAAGAGACCCAGTACTTC	CASSIARQETQYF
TRBJ1-5	TRBV27	-	-	TGTGCCAGCAGTTTAGGATATAGCAATCAGCCCCAGCATTTT	CASSLGYSNQPQHF
TRBJ2-5	TRBV5-6	TRBD1	-	TGTGCCAGCAGCCGACAGGGGCGGACCCAGTACTTC	CASSRQGRTQYF
TRBJ1-1	TRBV7-7	-	-	TGTGCCAGCAGCTTGGACACCTACACTGAAGCTTTCTTT	CASSLDTYTEAFF
TRBJ2-1	TRBV7-9	TRBD1	-	TGTGCCAGCAGCTCGACAGGGCAGGGCGACAATGAGCAGTTCTTC	CASSSTGQGDNEQFF
TRBJ2-3	TRBV27	TRBD2	-	TGTGCCAGCAGTCCCCCGGGACTAGCGGGGGGCCCTAGCACAGATACGCAGTATTTT	CASSPPGLAGGPSTDTQYF
TRBJ1-2	TRBV27	TRBD1	-	TGTGCCAGCAGTTTAGGGACAGGGTGGGATGGCTACACCTTC	CASSLGTGWDGYTF
TRBJ2-7	TRBV28	-	-	TGTGCCAGCAGTTTATCGGGGGCGCGCGAGCAGTACTTC	CASSLSGAREQYF
TRBJ1-6	TRBV27	TRBD1	-	TGTGCCAGCAGTTTAGGGACAGGGAACAATTCACCCCTCCACTTT	CASSLGTGNNSPLHF
TRBJ2-3	TRBV10-1	-	-	TGCGCCAGCTCTGCCCAGGCAGAGAGCACAGATACGCAGTATTTT	CASSAQAESTDTQYF
TRBJ1-3	TRBV5-1	-	-	TGCGCCAGCAGCCCGGGGGGGAGCTCTGGAAACACCATATATTTT	CASSPGGSSGNTIYF
TRBJ2-3	TRBV25-1	TRBD1	-	TGTGCCAGCAGTTCGGGACAGGGGGCCACAGATACGCAGTATTTT	CASSSGQGATDTQYF
TRBJ1-2	TRBV6-1	-	-	TGTGCCACAGGCCGGGACCCAAACTATGGCTACACCTTC	CATGRDPNYGYTF
TRBJ2-3	TRBV7-2	TRBD2	-	TGTGCCAGCAGTAAACAAGCGGGGGCCCCCACAGATACGCAGTATTTT	CASSKQAGAPTDTQYF
TRBJ2-2	TRBV10-1	TRBD2	-	TGCGCCAGCAGTGGTAGCGGGGGAATCGCCGGGGAGCTGTTTTTT	CASSGSGGIAGELFF
TRBJ2-5	TRBV7-8	-	-	TGTGCCAGCAGTTTTACCTGGACAGTACAAGAGACCCAGTACTTC	CASSFTWTVQETQYF
TRBJ2-5	TRBV6-5	-	-	TGTGCCAGCACTAACCGGCGGACCGGGACCCAGTACTTC	CASTNRRTGTQYF
TRBJ1-2	TRBV7-3	-	-	TGTGCCAGCAGCTTAACTGGCGGGGACGGCTACACCTTC	CASSLTGGDGYTF
TRBJ2-5	TRBV7-2	-	-	TGTGCCAGCAGCTTAGCCGGGACACAAGAGACCCAGTACTTC	CASSLAGTQETQYF
TRBJ2-7	TRBV4-3	-	once	TGCGCCAGCAGCCAAGATGCGGCAGGGTTGGACGAGCAGTACTTC	CASSQDAAGLDEQYF
TRBJ1-2	TRBV5-1	-	-	TGCGCCAGCAGCCCCGAAAACATAGTTTTAAAGTATGGCTACACCTTC	CASSPENIVLKYGYTF
TRBJ2-2	TRBV19	TRBD1	-	TGTGCCAGTAGTGGGACAGGGGGAAACACCGGGGAGCTGTTTTTT	CASSGTGGNTGELFF
TRBJ2-5	TRBV14	TRBD2	-	TGTGCCAGCAGCCAAGGACTAGCGGTAGGGGAGACCCAGTACTTC	CASSQGLAVGETQYF
TRBJ2-4	TRBV11-3	-	-	TGTGCCAGCAGCGCGGTCGGTACGGGGGACATTCAGTACTTC	CASSAVGTGDIQYF
TRBJ2-5	TRBV10-3	-	-	TGTGCCATCAGTGAAGCGTGGGGCCAAGAGACCCAGTACTTC	CAISEAWGQETQYF
TRBJ1-4	TRBV28	-	-	TGTGCCAGCATGGGAATTGCTGAAAAACTGTTTTTT	CASMGIAEKLFF
TRBJ2-2	TRBV12-5	-	-	TGTGCTAGTGGTTTGGTGCGGGGAGGCACCGGGGAGCTGTTTTTT	CASGLVRGGTGELFF
TRBJ1-2	TRBV19	-	-	TGTGCCAGCCAGGTAGGGGAACTTGGATATGGCTACACCTTC	CASQVGELGYGYTF
TRBJ1-2	TRBV14	-	-	TGTGCCAGCAGCCAAGCAGTGAACTATGGCTACACCTTC	CASSQAVNYGYTF
TRBJ2-2	TRBV9	TRBD2	-	TGTGCCAGCAGGGGGATAGAACTAGCGGGCACCGGGGAGCTGTTTTTT	CASRGIELAGTGELFF
TRBJ1-5	TRBV18	TRBD1	-	TGTGCCAGCTCACCAGCCCCAGGGGGGGATAATCAGCCCCAGCATTTT	CASSPAPGGDNQPQHF
TRBJ1-2	TRBV7-8	-	few	TGTGCCAGCGGGCAGGGGCGGGAATCTAACTATGGCTACACCTTC	CASGQGRESNYGYTF
TRBJ2-1	TRBV27	TRBD2	-	TGTGCCAGCAGTGACCGACTAGCGGGGGTATACAATGAGCAGTTCTTC	CASSDRLAGVYNEQFF
TRBJ1-5	TRBV28	-	-	TGTGCCAGCAGTTACCGAGGCAGGGTGGATCAGCCCCAGCATTTT	CASSYRGRVDQPQHF
TRBJ1-2	TRBV2	-	-	TGTGCCAGCAGTGACAGGACTAACTATGGCTACACCTTC	CASSDRTNYGYTF